This T cell receptor beta chain is drawn from a study of blood T cell repertoires in COVID-19. In the study overall: Italy, Spain and the United States were the sources of the convalescent and acute COVID-19 samples.

This CDR3 region has 16 residues. Germline V lookup: CDR1 SGHAT, CDR2 FQNNGV. Germline trimming cut 6 bases from V and 2 bases from J; bases unmatched to any gene: 11. TCRdb's table, derived via immunoSEQ multiplex PCR, lists solely in-frame clones and lacks some. Altogether roughly 140,000 clones are present, approximately 87% being singletons, with the ten largest covering under 4.5%. The material sequenced was PBMCs or T cells enriched from blood (not recorded which). The V and J genes are TRBV11-2 and TRBJ2-5, with TRBD1 matching over 8 bases. This TCR was sampled from a man aged 50-60 years in a cohort exposed to, infected with or recovered from COVID-19 (not recorded which). This CDR3 is CASSTIKTGDQETQYF. The CDR3 DNA reads as TGTGCCAGCAGTACAATAAAGACAGGGGATCAAGAGACCCAGTACTTC.